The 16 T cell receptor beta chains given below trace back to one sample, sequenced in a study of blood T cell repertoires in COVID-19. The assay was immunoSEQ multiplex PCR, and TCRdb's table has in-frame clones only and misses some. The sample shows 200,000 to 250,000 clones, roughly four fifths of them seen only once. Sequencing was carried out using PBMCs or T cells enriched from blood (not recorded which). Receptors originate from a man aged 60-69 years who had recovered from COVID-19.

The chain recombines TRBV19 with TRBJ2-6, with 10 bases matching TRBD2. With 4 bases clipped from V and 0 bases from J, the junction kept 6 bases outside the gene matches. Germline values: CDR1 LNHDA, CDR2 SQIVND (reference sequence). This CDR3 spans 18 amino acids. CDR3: CASSTVAGGSSGANVLTF. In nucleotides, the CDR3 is TGTGCCAGTAGTACGGTAGCGGGGGGTTCCTCTGGGGCCAACGTCCTGACTTTC.

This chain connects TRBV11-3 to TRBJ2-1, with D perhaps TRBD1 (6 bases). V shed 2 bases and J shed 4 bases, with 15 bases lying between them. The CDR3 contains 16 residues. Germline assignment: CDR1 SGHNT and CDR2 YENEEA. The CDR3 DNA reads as TGTGCCAGCAGCTTATCTCAGGGGACGGTTTACAATGAGCAGTTCTTC. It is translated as CASSLSQGTVYNEQFF.

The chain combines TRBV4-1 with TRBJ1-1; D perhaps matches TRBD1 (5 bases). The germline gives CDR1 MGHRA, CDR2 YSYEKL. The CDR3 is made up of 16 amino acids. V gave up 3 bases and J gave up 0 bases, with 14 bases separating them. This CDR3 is CASSQAVGAMNTEAFF. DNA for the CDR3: TGCGCCAGCAGCCAGGCGGTAGGGGCAATGAACACTGAAGCTTTCTTT.

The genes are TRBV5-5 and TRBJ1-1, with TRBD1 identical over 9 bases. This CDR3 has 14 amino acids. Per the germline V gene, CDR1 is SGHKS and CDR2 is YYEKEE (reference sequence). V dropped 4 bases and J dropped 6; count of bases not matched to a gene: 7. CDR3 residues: CASSMTGGSAEAFF. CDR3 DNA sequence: TGTGCCAGCAGCATGACAGGGGGGAGTGCTGAAGCTTTCTTT.

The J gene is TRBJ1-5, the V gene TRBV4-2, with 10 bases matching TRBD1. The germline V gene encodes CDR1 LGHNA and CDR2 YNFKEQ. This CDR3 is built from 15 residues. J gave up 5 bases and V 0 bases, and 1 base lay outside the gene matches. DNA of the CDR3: TGTGCCAGCAGCCAAGAAGGGACAGGGGATCAGCCCCAGCATTTT. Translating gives CASSQEGTGDQPQHF.

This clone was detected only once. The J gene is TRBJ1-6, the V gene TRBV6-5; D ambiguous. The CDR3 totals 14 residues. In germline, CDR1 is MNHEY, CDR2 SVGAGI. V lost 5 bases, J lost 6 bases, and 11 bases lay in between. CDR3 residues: CASSPGSRNSPLHF. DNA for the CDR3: TGTGCCAGCAGTCCCGGGAGTCGTAATTCACCCCTCCACTTT.

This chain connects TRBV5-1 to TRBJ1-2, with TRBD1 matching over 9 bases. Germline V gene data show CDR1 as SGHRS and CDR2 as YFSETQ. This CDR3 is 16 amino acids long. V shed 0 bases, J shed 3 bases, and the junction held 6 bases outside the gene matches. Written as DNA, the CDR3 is TGCGCCAGCAGCTTGGCCCCGACAGGGGGGGACTATGGCTACACCTTC. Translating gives CASSLAPTGGDYGYTF.

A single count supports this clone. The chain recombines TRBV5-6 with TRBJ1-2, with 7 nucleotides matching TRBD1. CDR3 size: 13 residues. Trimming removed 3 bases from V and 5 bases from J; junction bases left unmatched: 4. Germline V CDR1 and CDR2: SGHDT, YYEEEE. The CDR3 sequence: CASSWGDSYGYTF. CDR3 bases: TGTGCCAGCAGCTGGGGGGACAGTTATGGCTACACCTTC.

CDR3 bases: TGTGCCAGCAGCCAAGACTTCGGAGCGGGGGTTGTGACCGGGGAGCTGTTTTTT. Its protein is CASSQDFGAGVVTGELFF. The V call is TRBV3-1 (or the pseudogene TRBV3-2), the J call TRBJ2-2; 8 positions match TRBD2. This CDR3 spans 18 amino acids. With V trimmed by 0 bases and J by 5 bases, 11 bases remained unmatched. The germline V gene encodes CDR1 LGHDT and CDR2 YNNKEL (reference sequence).

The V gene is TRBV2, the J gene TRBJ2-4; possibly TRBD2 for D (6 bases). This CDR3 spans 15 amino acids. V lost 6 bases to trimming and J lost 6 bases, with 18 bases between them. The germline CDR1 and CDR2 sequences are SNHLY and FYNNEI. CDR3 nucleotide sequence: TGTGCCAGCAGATCGATTAGGCAGGGAGGAAACATTCAGTACTTC. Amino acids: CASRSIRQGGNIQYF. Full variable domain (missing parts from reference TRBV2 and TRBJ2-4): EPEVTQTPSHQVTQMGQEVILRCVPISNHLYFYWYRQILGQKVEFLVSFYNNEISEKSEIFDDQFSVERPDGSNFTLKIRSTKLEDSAMYFCASRSIRQGGNIQYFGAGTRLSVL.

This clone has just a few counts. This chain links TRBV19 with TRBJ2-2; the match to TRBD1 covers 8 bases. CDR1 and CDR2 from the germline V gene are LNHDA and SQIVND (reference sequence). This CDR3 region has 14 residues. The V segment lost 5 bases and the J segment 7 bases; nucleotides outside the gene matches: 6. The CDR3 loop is CASSWTGSGGELFF. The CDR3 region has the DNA TGTGCCAGTAGTTGGACAGGGAGTGGCGGGGAGCTGTTTTTT. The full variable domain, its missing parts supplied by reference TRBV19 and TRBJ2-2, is DGGITQSPKYLFRKEGQNVTLSCEQNLNHDAMYWYRQDPGQGLRLIYYSQIVNDFQKGDIAEGYSVSREKKESFPLTVTSAQKNPTAFYLCASSWTGSGGELFFGEGSRLTVL.

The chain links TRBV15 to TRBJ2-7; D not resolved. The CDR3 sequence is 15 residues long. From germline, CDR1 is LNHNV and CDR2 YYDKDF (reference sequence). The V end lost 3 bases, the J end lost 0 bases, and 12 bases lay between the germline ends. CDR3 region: CATSRTAGNSYEQYF. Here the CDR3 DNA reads TGTGCCACCAGCAGGACCGCAGGTAACTCCTACGAGCAGTACTTC.

CDR3 DNA: TGCGCCAGCAGGTACCGGGACAGAAACACTGAAGCTTTCTTT. Its translation: CASRYRDRNTEAFF. The chain has TRBV5-1 and TRBJ1-1, with 7 bases matching TRBD1. V was pared by 5 bases and J by 2 bases, with 6 bases of the junction left unmatched. This CDR3 has 14 amino acids. Germline-derived CDR1 and CDR2 are SGHRS and YFSETQ. Looking up the rest from reference TRBV5-1 and TRBJ1-1 gives the full variable domain: KAGVTQTPRYLIKTRGQQVTLSCSPISGHRSVSWYQQTPGQGLQFLFEYFSETQRNKGNFPGRFSGRQFSNSRSEMNVSTLELGDSALYLCASRYRDRNTEAFFGQGTRLTVV.

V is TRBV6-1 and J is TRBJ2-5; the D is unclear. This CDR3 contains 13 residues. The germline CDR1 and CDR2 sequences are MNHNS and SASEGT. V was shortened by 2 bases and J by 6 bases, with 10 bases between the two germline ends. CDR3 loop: CASSETLQKTQYF. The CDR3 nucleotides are TGTGCCAGCAGTGAAACATTGCAAAAGACCCAGTACTTC.

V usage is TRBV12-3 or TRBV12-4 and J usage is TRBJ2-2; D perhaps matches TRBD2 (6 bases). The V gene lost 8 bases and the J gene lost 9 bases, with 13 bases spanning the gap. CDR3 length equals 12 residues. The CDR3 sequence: CASSTAGWELFF. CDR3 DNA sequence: TGTGCCAGCTCGACGGCGGGGTGGGAGCTGTTTTTT.

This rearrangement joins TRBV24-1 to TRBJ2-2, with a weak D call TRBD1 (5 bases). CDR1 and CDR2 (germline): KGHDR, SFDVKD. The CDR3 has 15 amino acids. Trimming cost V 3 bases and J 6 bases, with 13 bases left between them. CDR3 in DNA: TGTGCCACCAGTGATCCCAGAAGGGGCGCCGGGGAGCTGTTTTTT. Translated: CATSDPRRGAGELFF.